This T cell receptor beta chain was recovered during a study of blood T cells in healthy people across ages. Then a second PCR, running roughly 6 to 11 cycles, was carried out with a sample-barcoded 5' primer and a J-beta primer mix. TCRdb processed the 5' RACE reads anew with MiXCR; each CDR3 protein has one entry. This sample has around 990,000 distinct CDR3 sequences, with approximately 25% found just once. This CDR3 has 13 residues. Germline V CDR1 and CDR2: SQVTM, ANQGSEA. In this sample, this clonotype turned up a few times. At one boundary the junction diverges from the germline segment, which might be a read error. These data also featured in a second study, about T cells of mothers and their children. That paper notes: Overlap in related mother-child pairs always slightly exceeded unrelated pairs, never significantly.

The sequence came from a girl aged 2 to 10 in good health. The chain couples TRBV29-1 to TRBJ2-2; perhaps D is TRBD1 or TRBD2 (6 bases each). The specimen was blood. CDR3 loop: CSVNEGGTGGLFF. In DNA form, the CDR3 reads TGCAGCGTTAATGAAGGGGGGACCGGGGGGCTGTTTTTT.